The rows below give T cell receptor beta chains drawn from one sample of a study of shared clonotypes between healthy human individuals. Clones were sequenced by immunoSEQ multiplex PCR, and TCRdb holds only the in-frame ones, with some missing. Of over 2 million clones detected, 85% to 95% appear once; the ten largest clones hold roughly 0.13%. The sequencing sample was made of naive CD4+ T cells sorted from blood. Every receptor here comes from a man aged 18 to 29 in good health. Both conserved end residues are part of each CDR3. D genes are given only for firm matches. Clone size is stated in some rows and not others, as once, few, many or a class when expanded.

>.|TRBJ1-1|15|TRBV5-1|.
CASSPASPGATEAFF
TGCGCCAGCAGCCCCGCCAGTCCGGGCGCCACTGAAGCTTTCTTT
>.|TRBJ1-5|18|TRBV28|TRBD1
CASSDAAGTVRSNQPQHF
TGTGCCAGCAGCGACGCGGCCGGGACAGTAAGGTCGAATCAGCCCCAGCATTTT
>.|TRBJ1-5|14|TRBV2|.
CASCRDVSNQPQHF
TGTGCCAGCTGCCGGGACGTTAGCAATCAGCCCCAGCATTTT
>.|TRBJ1-6|13|TRBV11-2|.
CASSLGPTSPLHF
TGTGCCAGCAGCTTAGGTCCGACTTCACCCCTCCACTTT
>.|TRBJ2-7|14|TRBV18|TRBD1
CASSPRQGDYEQYF
TGTGCCAGCTCACCCCGACAGGGGGACTACGAGCAGTACTTC
>.|TRBJ1-5|15|TRBV2|TRBD1
CASSVQGTGNQPQHF
TGTGCCAGCAGTGTACAGGGGACAGGGAATCAGCCCCAGCATTTT
>.|TRBJ2-7|15|TRBV18|TRBD1
CASSLGQGLSYEQYF
TGTGCCAGCTCACTAGGACAGGGATTATCCTACGAGCAGTACTTC
>once|TRBJ2-7|16|TRBV7-2|.
CASSPSTVNLGYEQYF
TGTGCCAGCAGCCCATCGACTGTAAATTTGGGCTACGAGCAGTACTTC
>.|TRBJ1-1|12|TRBV29-1|.
CSGLQGFTEAFF
TGCAGCGGATTACAGGGATTCACTGAAGCTTTCTTT
>.|TRBJ1-2|13|TRBV6-5|.
CASSPGRESGYTF
TGTGCCAGCAGTCCCGGACGAGAGAGCGGCTACACCTTC
>.|TRBJ2-6|16|TRBV29-1|.
CSVGYRGLSGANVLTF
TGCAGCGTTGGGTATAGGGGACTCTCTGGGGCCAACGTCCTGACTTTC
>.|TRBJ2-3|16|TRBV7-9|.
CASSLGLRTSTDTQYF
TGTGCCAGCAGCTTAGGTCTCAGGACTAGCACAGATACGCAGTATTTT
>.|TRBJ2-3|14|TRBV6-6|TRBD2
CASSSGLAGDTQYF
TGTGCCAGCAGTTCCGGACTAGCGGGAGATACGCAGTATTTT
>.|TRBJ2-7|11|TRBV28|.
CASSLRGEQYF
TGTGCCAGCAGTTTAAGGGGGGAGCAGTACTTC
>.|TRBJ2-5|15|TRBV4-2|TRBD1
CASSQGTGVRETQYF
TGTGCCAGCAGCCAAGGGACAGGGGTGCGGGAGACCCAGTACTTC
>.|TRBJ1-3|16|TRBV28|.
CASSSESGGPYLGIFF
TGTGCCAGCAGTTCCGAAAGTGGTGGTCCCTACTTGGGAATCTTCTTT
>.|TRBJ2-2|13|TRBV7-2|.
CASSQDITRELFF
TGTGCCAGCAGCCAGGACATCACCAGGGAGCTGTTTTTT
>.|TRBJ2-7|16|TRBV6-5|TRBD1
CASSYTGQGQFSEQYF
TGTGCCAGCAGTTACACGGGACAGGGGCAGTTTTCCGAGCAGTACTTC
>.|TRBJ1-1|14|TRBV6-1|.
CATKTTTANTEAFF
TGTGCCACCAAAACGACGACAGCCAACACTGAAGCTTTCTTT
>once|TRBJ2-1|18|TRBV18|.
CASSPRLSGMSSYNEQFF
TGTGCCAGCTCACCACGTCTGAGCGGAATGAGCTCCTACAATGAGCAGTTCTTC
>.|TRBJ2-7|15|TRBV11-2|TRBD2
CASSFEGLAGGEQYF
TGTGCCAGCAGCTTCGAGGGACTAGCGGGGGGCGAGCAGTACTTC
>.|TRBJ1-2|19|TRBV27|.
CASSLLGVPQLRTNYGYTF
TGTGCCAGCAGTTTACTGGGGGTTCCGCAGCTAAGAACTAACTATGGCTACACCTTC
>.|TRBJ1-1|14|TRBV2|.
CASSERQQNTEAFF
TGTGCCAGCAGTGAGCGGCAGCAGAACACTGAAGCTTTCTTT
>.|TRBJ1-2|12|TRBV6-6|.
CASRPGNYGYTF
TGTGCCAGCAGACCAGGCAACTATGGCTACACCTTC
>.|TRBJ2-1|18|TRBV5-1|TRBD2
CASSLGMVVAGGYNEQFF
TGCGCCAGCAGCTTGGGCATGGTTGTAGCGGGAGGTTACAATGAGCAGTTCTTC
>once|TRBJ2-2|14|TRBV7-9|TRBD1
CASTLQGPTGELFF
TGTGCCAGCACCCTACAGGGGCCCACCGGGGAGCTGTTTTTT
>.|TRBJ2-5|13|TRBV10-3|.
CAIRSAGQETQYF
TGTGCCATCCGGTCGGCGGGTCAAGAGACCCAGTACTTC
>.|TRBJ1-3|15|TRBV7-2|.
CASSSSAGSGNTIYF
TGTGCCAGCAGCTCCTCCGCGGGCTCTGGAAACACCATATATTTT
>.|TRBJ2-7|15|TRBV27|TRBD1
CASSSLTGGTYEQYF
TGTGCCAGCAGTTCCCTTACAGGGGGTACCTACGAGCAGTACTTC
>.|TRBJ2-7|19|TRBV4-1|TRBD2
CASSQVPGTSGGAGYEQYF
TGCGCCAGCAGCCAAGTCCCCGGGACTAGCGGGGGGGCTGGGTACGAGCAGTACTTC
>.|TRBJ1-2|13|TRBV7-9|.
CASSSVAQYGYTF
TGTGCCAGCAGTTCCGTTGCCCAGTATGGCTACACCTTC
>.|TRBJ2-3|14|TRBV2|.
CASSELAPTDTQYF
TGTGCCAGCAGTGAATTGGCCCCCACAGATACGCAGTATTTT
>.|TRBJ2-7|15|TRBV28|TRBD1
CASRPTGGGTYEQYF
TGTGCCAGCAGACCGACAGGGGGCGGGACCTACGAGCAGTACTTC
>.|TRBJ1-2|15|TRBV7-3|TRBD1
CASSLESTGIGGYTF
TGTGCCAGCAGCCTCGAATCGACAGGGATAGGTGGCTACACCTTC
>.|TRBJ2-7|13|TRBV2|TRBD2
CASTRDYSYEQYF
TGTGCCAGCACCCGGGACTACTCCTACGAGCAGTACTTC
>once|TRBJ1-3|15|TRBV5-1|.
CASSAALSSGNTIYF
TGCGCCAGCAGCGCGGCGTTAAGCTCTGGAAACACCATATATTTT
>.|TRBJ1-2|15|TRBV27|.
CASSLTGGHSYGYTF
TGTGCCAGCAGTTTAACCGGGGGCCATTCCTATGGCTACACCTTC
>.|TRBJ1-3|14|TRBV6-5|.
CASSFISAGNTIYF
TGTGCCAGCAGTTTTATTAGTGCTGGAAACACCATATATTTT
>.|TRBJ2-4|17|TRBV4-1|TRBD2
CASSQGLAYLAKNIQYF
TGCGCCAGCAGCCAGGGACTAGCGTACTTAGCCAAAAACATTCAGTACTTC
>.|TRBJ2-1|16|TRBV19|.
CASSKGGTASYNEQFF
TGTGCCAGTAGTAAGGGGGGGACAGCCTCCTACAATGAGCAGTTCTTC